Listed here are 29 T cell receptor beta chains from one sample, sequenced in a study of blood T cell repertoires in COVID-19. Libraries were prepared by immunoSEQ multiplex PCR; TCRdb keeps only in-frame clonotypes and omits some of them. The table lists 130,000 or so clones, about four fifths of them singletons, with 1.6% in the top ten. The sequenced material came from peripheral blood. Receptor source: a human donor in a cohort sampled during active COVID-19.

The chain employs TRBV27 and TRBJ2-7; D gene unclear. Germline V gene lookup returns CDR1 MNHEY and CDR2 SMNVEV (reference sequence). The CDR3 covers 14 residues. V shed 3 bases and J shed 0 bases, with 9 bases lying between them. The CDR3 DNA reads as TGTGCCAGCAGTTTCGCCGGTAGCTCCTACGAGCAGTACTTC. Translating it yields CASSFAGSSYEQYF.

The rearrangement uses TRBV6-2 or TRBV6-3 and TRBJ2-2; 9 bases agree with TRBD2. Germline V gene lookup returns CDR1 MNHEY and CDR2 SVGEGT. The ends lost 2 bases at V and 5 bases at J; junction bases unmatched: 9. CDR3 length equals 17 residues. CDR3 amino acids: CASSYHGSGRWTGELFF. The DNA of the CDR3 is TGTGCCAGCAGTTACCACGGTAGCGGGAGATGGACCGGGGAGCTGTTTTTT.

The rearrangement uses TRBV7-9 and TRBJ2-2, with 7 bases lining up with TRBD2. There are 15 residues in the CDR3. V dropped 8 bases and J dropped 1; count of bases not matched to a gene: 7. Germline CDR1 SEHNR, CDR2 FQNEAQ (reference sequence). The CDR3 region has the DNA TGTGCCAGCGTCGTCGGCGGGGGGAACACCGGGGAGCTGTTTTTT. Its translation is CASVVGGGNTGELFF.

This chain joins TRBV4-3 and TRBJ1-2; D is uncertain. V was trimmed by 1 base and J by 3 bases, leaving 9 bases between them. From germline, CDR1 is LGHNA and CDR2 YSLEER. CDR3 length: 14 residues. The CDR3 sequence is CASSQGRLDYGYTF. The DNA for the CDR3 is TGCGCCAGCAGCCAAGGTCGGTTAGACTATGGCTACACCTTC.

The chain couples TRBV7-2 to TRBJ1-4; D ambiguous. From germline, CDR1 is SGHTA and CDR2 FQGNSA. V was trimmed by 6 bases and J by 10 bases, leaving 24 bases between them. The CDR3 length is 16 residues. CDR3 coding DNA: TGTGCCAGCAGTCGAGGACGGGATGTGCTGGATGGAAAACTGTTTTTT. As protein: CASSRGRDVLDGKLFF.

The chain has TRBV25-1 and TRBJ1-1, with no clear D. The CDR3 is made up of 12 amino acids. Deletions cut 4 bases from V and 6 bases from J, with 9 bases between. The germline V gene has CDR1 MGHDK and CDR2 SYGVNS. CDR3 nucleotide sequence: TGTGCCAGCAGTGCGCAGGTACCTGAAGCTTTCTTT. Amino acid sequence: CASSAQVPEAFF.

This sequence joins TRBV7-8 and TRBJ2-7; D might be TRBD2 (6 bases). V was shortened by 6 bases and J by 3 bases, with 15 bases between the two germline ends. This CDR3 region has 14 residues. Germline-derived CDR1 and CDR2 are SGHVS and FQNEAQ. The DNA for the CDR3 is TGTGCCAGCAGAAAAGGCGGGACCGACTACGAGCAGTACTTC. This sequence encodes CASRKGGTDYEQYF.

The chain employs TRBV6-6 and TRBJ2-7; D gene uncertain. V lost 5 bases, J lost 2 bases, and 13 bases lay in between. Germline CDR1 reads MNHNY; CDR2 reads SVGAGI (reference sequence). The CDR3 is 14 residues long. The CDR3 DNA follows: TGTGCCAGCAGTGACCTTAGGAGAGCCTACGAGCAGTACTTC. It yields the protein CASSDLRRAYEQYF.

As DNA, the CDR3 is TGTGCCAGCACCTACGGGACTAGCGGATCAAATGAGCAGTTCTTC. Translation gives CASTYGTSGSNEQFF. This chain connects TRBV11-2 to TRBJ2-1; 11 bases align to TRBD2. CDR3 length equals 15 residues. CDR1 and CDR2 (germline): SGHAT, FQNNGV. Losses at the gene ends were 7 bases for V and 7 bases for J; bases not matched to a gene: 9.

The chain's CDR3 is CASSQSGTPSGLAKNIQYF. CDR3 bases: TGTGCCAGCAGCCAAAGCGGGACTCCATCCGGACTAGCCAAAAACATTCAGTACTTC. J is TRBJ2-4 and V is TRBV14; 7 nucleotides match TRBD2. This CDR3 has 19 residues. Germline loops: CDR1 SGHDN, CDR2 FVKESK. V lost 2 bases, J lost 0 bases, and 13 bases stayed unmatched. The variable domain in full, with the rest retrieved from reference TRBV14 and TRBJ2-4, is EAGVTQFPSHSVIEKGQTVTLRCDPISGHDNLYWYRRVMGKEIKFLLHFVKESKQDESGMPNNRFLAERTGGTYSTLKVQPAELEDSGVYFCASSQSGTPSGLAKNIQYFGAGTRLSVL.

CDR3 nucleotide sequence: TGTGCCAGCAGCGAGGGACTAGCCTCTGCCTACGAGCAGTACTTC. As protein: CASSEGLASAYEQYF. J is TRBJ2-7 and V is TRBV3-1 (or the pseudogene TRBV3-2); TRBD2 aligns across 9 bases. The V and J ends lost 5 bases and 2 bases, in that order; junction bases with no gene match: 7. Germline V lookup: CDR1 LGHDT, CDR2 YNNKEL (reference sequence). The CDR3 has 15 amino acids.

The V and J genes are TRBV21-1 and TRBJ1-1. TRBV21-1 is marked as a pseudogene. This CDR3 contains 15 residues. CDR3: CASSPSSGVNTEAFF. The CDR3 DNA follows: TGTGCCAGCAGCCCCTCGTCGGGGGTGAACACTGAAGCTTTCTTT.

The chain has TRBV18 and TRBJ2-7; 11 positions match TRBD1. With 4 bases clipped from V and 7 bases from J, the junction kept 6 bases outside the gene matches. The CDR3 is made up of 14 amino acids. Germline lookup yields CDR1 KGHSH and CDR2 LQKENI. The CDR3 protein is CASSQDRGLREQYF. The CDR3 DNA reads TGTGCCAGCTCACAGGACAGGGGGCTAAGGGAGCAGTACTTC.

The chain carries TRBV19 and TRBJ2-1; 9 bases fit TRBD2. The V and J ends lost 2 bases and 6 bases, in that order; junction bases with no gene match: 8. This CDR3 comprises 16 residues. CDR1 is LNHDA, CDR2 SQIVND, per germline (reference sequence). The CDR3 DNA is TGTGCCAGTAGTATATGGGGGCTAGCGGGACCCAATGAGCAGTTCTTC. This gives the protein CASSIWGLAGPNEQFF.

This clone was counted a few times. J is TRBJ2-3 and V is TRBV5-1; 10 bases align to TRBD2. Trimming took 0 bases from V and 7 from J; bases not matched to a gene: 14. Germline V gene lookup returns CDR1 SGHRS and CDR2 YFSETQ. The length of the CDR3 is 18 residues. As DNA, the CDR3 is TGCGCCAGCAGCTTGGGGACTTTTTCTAGCGGGAGTTTGAATACGCAGTATTTT. Its translation: CASSLGTFSSGSLNTQYF.

Here the CDR3 reads CASSQRQEVNTEAFF. CDR3 coding DNA: TGTGCCAGCAGCCAGCGACAGGAGGTGAACACTGAAGCTTTCTTT. The chain employs TRBV3-1 (or the pseudogene TRBV3-2) and TRBJ1-1; possible D gene TRBD1, 6 bases. The CDR3 spans 15 residues. The V end was cut by 3 bases, the J end by 0 bases, with 11 bases between. Germline V lookup: CDR1 LGHDT, CDR2 YNNKEL (reference sequence).

This clone is a singleton in its sample. The V call is TRBV20-1, the J call TRBJ2-2, with 8 bases lining up with TRBD1. Germline V gene sequence: CDR1 DFQATT, CDR2 SNEGSKA (reference sequence). The junction had 3 bases not matched to a gene; V was cut back by 3 bases and J by 3 bases. This CDR3 has 14 residues. The CDR3: CSASTGGDTGELFF. CDR3 coding DNA: TGCAGTGCTAGTACAGGGGGTGACACCGGGGAGCTGTTTTTT.

The count of this clone is one. The rearrangement uses TRBV28 and TRBJ1-4; 7 nucleotides align to TRBD1. The CDR3 runs to 14 residues. Germline values: CDR1 MDHEN, CDR2 SYDVKM. J gave up 8 bases and V 3 bases, and 6 bases lay outside the gene matches. The CDR3 coding sequence is TGTGCCAGCAGTTTGACAGGGCCGAACGAAAAACTGTTTTTT. Translating it yields CASSLTGPNEKLFF.

The CDR3, as DNA: TGTGCCAGCAGTTTGGCGGCAAACTACAATCAGCCCCAGCATTTT. This sequence encodes CASSLAANYNQPQHF. The rearrangement links TRBV28 to TRBJ1-5; D gene unclear. Looked up from germline, CDR1 is MDHEN and CDR2 is SYDVKM. This CDR3 is built from 15 residues. The V gene lost 3 bases and the J gene lost 3 bases, with 12 bases spanning the gap.

V usage is TRBV19 and J usage is TRBJ1-5; D ambiguous. Germline V gene sequence: CDR1 LNHDA, CDR2 SQIVND (reference sequence). The ends were cut back, 5 bases at V and 2 bases at J, with 7 bases in the middle. CDR3 size: 13 residues. CDR3 nucleotides: TGTGCCAGTAGTTTTCGAGGCAATCAGCCCCAGCATTTT. Translated, it gives CASSFRGNQPQHF.

The sample holds a few counts of this clone. The chain couples TRBV5-1 to TRBJ2-2; no firm D call. Germline V gene sequence: CDR1 SGHRS, CDR2 YFSETQ. The CDR3 sequence is 16 residues long. The V end lost 0 bases, the J end lost 3 bases, and 12 bases lay between the germline ends. The chain's CDR3 is CASSLVVGQDTGELFF. The DNA of the CDR3 is TGCGCCAGCAGCTTGGTTGTGGGCCAGGACACCGGGGAGCTGTTTTTT.

This clone has just one count. The chain combines TRBV4-3 with TRBJ2-5; D uncertain. Germline V CDR1 and CDR2: LGHNA, YSLEER. With 1 base removed from V and 6 bases from J, the gap between germline ends came to 9 bases. The CDR3 runs 13 residues. In nucleotides, the CDR3 is TGCGCCAGCAGCCAAGGCCCTAAGCAGACCCAGTACTTC. Protein sequence: CASSQGPKQTQYF.

The genes are TRBV27 and TRBJ2-1; 9 bases align to TRBD2. Germline loops: CDR1 MNHEY, CDR2 SMNVEV (reference sequence). V dropped 2 bases and J dropped 6; count of bases not matched to a gene: 8. The CDR3 runs 16 residues. The CDR3: CASSLNAGGGRNEQFF. DNA for the CDR3: TGTGCCAGCAGTTTAAATGCGGGAGGGGGGCGCAATGAGCAGTTCTTC.

The rearrangement uses TRBV5-1 and TRBJ1-4; 9 bases map to TRBD1. V dropped 4 bases and J dropped 8; count of bases not matched to a gene: 6. Germline CDR1 reads SGHRS; CDR2 reads YFSETQ. The CDR3 runs to 14 residues. CDR3 region: CASSTGQGKEKLFF. The CDR3 bases are TGCGCCAGCAGCACGGGACAGGGAAAAGAAAAACTGTTTTTT.

J is TRBJ2-1 and V is TRBV6-5, with 12 bases lining up with TRBD2. CDR1 and CDR2 (germline): MNHEY, SVGAGI. Trimming took 10 bases from V and 4 from J; bases not matched to a gene: 8. This CDR3 region has 15 residues. The CDR3 loop is CATRLAGVGYNEQFF. The CDR3 coding sequence is TGTGCCACACGACTAGCGGGAGTGGGATACAATGAGCAGTTCTTC.

The chain is built from TRBV7-2 and TRBJ1-2; weak D call: TRBD1 (5 bases). CDR3 length equals 15 residues. Germline V gives CDR1 SGHTA, CDR2 FQGNSA. V lost 1 base and J lost 6, with 15 bases in between. CDR3 protein: CASSLDVGREDGYTF. CDR3 DNA sequence: TGTGCCAGCAGCTTAGATGTCGGCAGGGAGGATGGCTACACCTTC. The full variable domain, in which reference TRBV7-2 and TRBJ1-2 provide the parts outside the CDR3, is GAGVSQSPSNKVTEKGKDVELRCDPISGHTALYWYRQSLGQGLEFLIYFQGNSAPDKSGLPSDRFSAERTGGSVSTLTIQRTQQEDSAVYLCASSLDVGREDGYTFGSGTRLTVV.

The CDR3 nucleotides are TGCAGTGCTAGTCGACAGGGGCAAGGCTATGGCTACACCTTC. Translated, it gives CSASRQGQGYGYTF. This chain joins TRBV20-1 and TRBJ1-2; 8 nucleotides align to TRBD1. Germline V gives CDR1 DFQATT, CDR2 SNEGSKA (reference sequence). J was trimmed by 4 bases and V by 3 bases; bases with no gene match: 7. The length of the CDR3 is 14 residues.

The rearrangement joins TRBV15 to TRBJ2-5, with D possibly TRBD1 on 5 matching bases. V shed 0 bases and J shed 2 bases, with 10 bases lying between them. Germline V gene lookup returns CDR1 LNHNV and CDR2 YYDKDF (reference sequence). CDR3 length: 15 amino acids. The CDR3 is CATSRDLSGQETQYF. The CDR3, as DNA: TGTGCCACCAGCAGAGATCTTTCAGGGCAAGAGACCCAGTACTTC.

The rearrangement uses TRBV20-1 and TRBJ2-1, with D unresolved. The germline V gene has CDR1 DFQATT and CDR2 SNEGSKA (reference sequence). The CDR3 has 8 residues. With 6 bases removed from V and 12 bases from J, the gap between germline ends came to 6 bases. The CDR3 region is CSASGQFF. The CDR3 DNA reads as TGCAGTGCCTCCGGGCAGTTCTTC.